This paragraph covers one TCR beta chain sequence. As yet, its antigen is unknown. The data were taken from a study of CD8 T cells in ankylosing spondylitis. Each CDR3 protein gets one entry after TCRdb re-called the 5' RACE reads with MiXCR. The sample has around 250,000 distinct CDR3 sequences; roughly 32% are singletons. Study-wide results and caveats: Blood from ankylosing spondylitis patients appeared to carry a characteristic roughly eight-variant TCR beta motif. Reportedly, significant enrichment of disease-linked clones occurred in matched ankylosing spondylitis synovial fluid.

Per germline, CDR1 SGHTA and CDR2 FQGNSA. V gave up 5 bases and J gave up 1 base, with 14 bases separating them. The CDR3 is made up of 15 amino acids. This sequence joins TRBV7-2 and TRBJ2-5; no reliable D call. The clonotype was recovered from a male donor with ankylosing spondylitis or in good health (not recorded which). Sequencing was performed on blood, either unsorted or a sorted T cell fraction (not recorded which). CDR3 in DNA: TGTGCCAGCAGCCAGGCGCGAGGATCCCAAGAGACCCAGTACTTC. It yields the protein CASSQARGSQETQYF.